Presented here are 20 T cell receptor beta chains from one specimen sequenced in a study of technical replicates of blood from a handful of donors. Here immunoSEQ multiplex PCR was the method, and the copy in TCRdb shows in-frame clones only, minus some. The data show under 75,000 clones, around 88% seen once. The sample taken for sequencing was PBMCs. The receptors here all came from a human donor in good health. Some clones in this sample may be carry-over from other donors' samples.

Details on this clone: Relative to the germline gene, one junction end is altered; a read error may explain this. The chain recombines TRBV27 with TRBJ2-5; 14 positions agree with TRBD2. The CDR3 is 13 amino acids. The germline V gene encodes CDR1 MNHEY and CDR2 SMNVEV (reference sequence). CDR3 loop: CASSLRTSGGIHF. The CDR3 DNA sequence: TGTGCCAGCAGTTTAAGGACTAGCGGGGGGATTCACTTC.

The gene calls are TRBV7-9 and TRBJ2-5; TRBD2 agrees at 9 bases. J lost 2 bases, V lost 6 bases, and 7 bases had no gene match. Germline V gene data show CDR1 as SEHNR and CDR2 as FQNEAQ (reference sequence). The CDR3 totals 15 residues. The CDR3 loop reads CASRSQRGAQETQYF. CDR3 coding DNA: TGTGCCAGCAGATCTCAGCGGGGGGCTCAAGAGACCCAGTACTTC.

This chain links TRBV7-3 with TRBJ2-6; 9 bases align to TRBD1. Per the germline V gene, CDR1 is SGHTA and CDR2 is FQGTGA. CDR3 size: 18 residues. J lost 3 bases, V lost 5 bases, and 11 bases had no gene match. The CDR3 protein is CASSRTGTGIVGANVLTF. CDR3 nucleotides: TGTGCCAGCAGCCGAACCGGGACAGGGATTGTTGGGGCCAACGTCCTGACTTTC.

The chain links TRBV7-2 to TRBJ1-5; D possibly corresponds to TRBD1 (5 bases). The CDR3 covers 12 residues. CDR1 is SGHTA and CDR2 is FQGNSA in the germline V gene. V was cut by 6 bases and J by 4 bases, with 7 bases left in between. This CDR3 is CASSDRNQPQHF. As DNA, the CDR3 is TGTGCCAGCAGTGACAGAAATCAGCCCCAGCATTTT. Full variable domain (outside the CDR3, taken from reference TRBV7-2 and TRBJ1-5): GAGVSQSPSNKVTEKGKDVELRCDPISGHTALYWYRQSLGQGLEFLIYFQGNSAPDKSGLPSDRFSAERTGGSVSTLTIQRTQQEDSAVYLCASSDRNQPQHFGDGTRLSIL.

The chain links TRBV5-1 to TRBJ2-7; 7 positions match TRBD1. The germline V gene has CDR1 SGHRS and CDR2 YFSETQ. This CDR3 is built from 13 residues. Trimming cost V 2 bases and J 5 bases; bases outside gene matches: 4. The CDR3 reads CASSLDRADEQYF. The CDR3 coding sequence is TGCGCCAGCAGCTTAGACAGGGCGGACGAGCAGTACTTC.

The rearrangement links TRBV6-1 to TRBJ2-5, with 10 bases that match TRBD2. J was trimmed by 2 bases and V by 2 bases; bases with no gene match: 2. Germline CDR1 and CDR2: MNHNS and SASEGT. The CDR3 sequence is 15 residues long. The CDR3 is CASSESSGGQETQYF. The CDR3 DNA is TGTGCCAGCAGTGAATCTAGCGGGGGACAAGAGACCCAGTACTTC.

In the case of this clone: At one end, the junction sequence differs from germline, possibly due to a read error. Here the CDR3 reads CASSPDFTYELYF. DNA for the CDR3: TGTGCCAGCAGCCCCGACTTCACCTACGAGCTGTACTTC. The chain combines TRBV7-2 with TRBJ2-7, with D unclear. This CDR3 spans 13 amino acids. CDR1 and CDR2 (germline): SGHTA, FQGNSA.

The chain recombines TRBV4-1 with TRBJ2-7; 9 nucleotides line up with TRBD2. CDR1 and CDR2 (germline): MGHRA, YSYEKL. This CDR3 region has 15 residues. J was trimmed by 3 bases and V by 0 bases; bases with no gene match: 3. CDR3 DNA sequence: TGCGCCAGCAGCCAAGATAGACTAGCGGTCTACGAGCAGTACTTC. It encodes CASSQDRLAVYEQYF.

The chain couples TRBV30 to TRBJ2-2, with no clear D. Per germline, CDR1 GTSNPN and CDR2 SVGIG (reference sequence). The CDR3 is made up of 12 amino acids. The V and J ends lost 2 bases and 7 bases respectively, with 8 bases between them. Here the CDR3 reads CAWSTQSGELFF. DNA of the CDR3: TGTGCCTGGAGTACACAGAGCGGGGAGCTGTTTTTT.

This chain joins TRBV5-6 and TRBJ2-3; 7 bases map to TRBD1. Trimming took 4 bases from V and 4 from J; bases not matched to a gene: 6. Germline V gives CDR1 SGHDT, CDR2 YYEEEE. The CDR3 has 14 residues. The CDR3 spells CASSQRQGADTQYF. DNA for the CDR3: TGTGCCAGCAGCCAACGACAGGGCGCAGATACGCAGTATTTT.

The CDR3 nucleotides read TGTGCCTGGAGCCTATCCCATTCTAGCGGGCAGTACTTC. Translated, it gives CAWSLSHSSGQYF. The chain has TRBV30 and TRBJ2-7, with 7 nucleotides matching TRBD2. The V gene end was trimmed by 3 bases and the J gene end by 9 bases; junction bases not matched to a gene: 11. CDR3 length: 13 residues. Germline CDR1 reads GTSNPN; CDR2 reads SVGIG (reference sequence). The variable domain in full, completed from reference TRBV30 and TRBJ2-7, reads SQTIHQWPATLVQPVGSPLSLECTVEGTSNPNLYWYRQAAGRGLQLLFYSVGIGQISSEVPQNLSASRPQDRQFILSSKKLLLSDSGFYLCAWSLSHSSGQYFGPGTRLTVT.

The chain carries TRBV7-2 and TRBJ2-5, with a weak D call TRBD2 (5 bases). V lost 4 bases to trimming and J lost 5 bases, with 14 bases between them. Germline lookup yields CDR1 SGHTA and CDR2 FQGNSA. This CDR3 is 14 amino acids long. This CDR3 is CASSSRQRGETQYF. For the CDR3, the DNA is TGTGCCAGCAGCTCCCGGCAGCGAGGGGAGACCCAGTACTTC. Supplemented by reference TRBV7-2 and TRBJ2-5, the full variable domain reads GAGVSQSPSNKVTEKGKDVELRCDPISGHTALYWYRQSLGQGLEFLIYFQGNSAPDKSGLPSDRFSAERTGGSVSTLTIQRTQQEDSAVYLCASSSRQRGETQYFGPGTRLLVL.

This chain links TRBV5-4 with TRBJ1-6; 8 nucleotides agree with TRBD1. Germline CDR1 and CDR2: SGHNT and YYREEE (reference sequence). V gave up 2 bases and J gave up 10 bases; unmatched junction bases: 8. The CDR3 has 15 amino acids. The DNA for the CDR3 is TGTGCCAGCAGCTTCGGACAGGGTCTTAGATCACCCCTCCACTTT. It translates to CASSFGQGLRSPLHF.

CDR3: CASSLGGAGGYTEAFF. The CDR3 region has the DNA TGTGCCAGCAGCTTAGGAGGGGCAGGGGGATACACTGAAGCTTTCTTT. This chain joins TRBV7-9 and TRBJ1-1; 7 nucleotides match TRBD1. Germline V gene sequence: CDR1 SEHNR, CDR2 FQNEAQ (reference sequence). V lost 1 base and J lost 3; bases outside the gene matches: 8. The CDR3 is 16 amino acids. Looking up the rest from reference TRBV7-9 and TRBJ1-1 gives the full variable domain: DTGVSQNPRHKITKRGQNVTFRCDPISEHNRLYWYRQTLGQGPEFLTYFQNEAQLEKSRLLSDRFSAERPKGSFSTLEIQRTEQGDSAMYLCASSLGGAGGYTEAFFGQGTRLTVV.

V gene TRBV27 combines with J gene TRBJ1-6, with D possibly being TRBD1 (6 bases). This CDR3 region has 14 residues. The V gene lost 1 base and the J gene lost 8 bases, with 9 bases spanning the gap. Germline assignment: CDR1 MNHEY and CDR2 SMNVEV (reference sequence). The CDR3 nucleotides are TGTGCCAGCAGTTTATGGAGGACAGATTCACCCCTCCACTTT. Amino acids: CASSLWRTDSPLHF.

This chain uses TRBV7-9 with TRBJ2-7; 10 bases map to TRBD1. CDR1 and CDR2 from the germline V gene are SEHNR and FQNEAQ (reference sequence). The CDR3 has 18 amino acids. The J segment lost 0 bases and the V segment lost 5 bases, leaving 13 bases of the junction unmatched. The CDR3 nucleotides are TGTGCCAGCAGCCCGCCGGGACAGGGGAGCGGGAGCTCCTACGAGCAGTACTTC. This codes for CASSPPGQGSGSSYEQYF.

The chain carries TRBV6-5 and TRBJ1-1, with D maybe TRBD1 (6 bases). Germline V gene sequence: CDR1 MNHEY, CDR2 SVGAGI. The ends were cut back, 4 bases at V and 5 bases at J, with 17 bases in the middle. CDR3 size: 15 residues. The CDR3 sequence is CASSWGRDLGTEAFF. The CDR3 DNA is TGTGCCAGCAGTTGGGGGCGTGATCTTGGGACTGAAGCTTTCTTT.

This clone has just a few counts. In the same sample, other DNA sequences code for this CDR3. The rearrangement joins TRBV5-1 to TRBJ2-1; 8 bases are a match to TRBD2. CDR1 is SGHRS and CDR2 is YFSETQ in the germline V gene. The CDR3 is 14 amino acids. The trim removed 4 bases at V and 4 bases at J, leaving 4 bases unmatched. The CDR3 DNA reads TGCGCCAGCAGCGCGAGCGGGGGATACAATGAGCAGTTCTTC. Translation gives CASSASGGYNEQFF.

The rearrangement links TRBV19 to TRBJ1-3; D is unresolved. The CDR3 contains 17 residues. V was cut by 5 bases and J by 0 bases, with 17 bases left in between. The germline V gene encodes CDR1 LNHDA and CDR2 SQIVND (reference sequence). The CDR3 is CASSGLRGWVSGNTIYF. In DNA, the CDR3 is TGTGCCAGTAGTGGTCTCAGAGGGTGGGTCTCTGGAAACACCATATATTTT.

V usage is TRBV5-1 and J usage is TRBJ2-7, with TRBD2 matching over 11 bases. This CDR3 contains 17 residues. Germline V gene data show CDR1 as SGHRS and CDR2 as YFSETQ. V shed 4 bases and J 4 bases; nucleotides not matched to a gene: 13. CDR3 loop: CASSPRLLAGVFYEQYF. CDR3 sequence (DNA): TGCGCCAGCAGCCCCAGGTTACTAGCGGGAGTATTTTACGAGCAGTACTTC. Supplemented by reference TRBV5-1 and TRBJ2-7, the full variable domain reads KAGVTQTPRYLIKTRGQQVTLSCSPISGHRSVSWYQQTPGQGLQFLFEYFSETQRNKGNFPGRFSGRQFSNSRSEMNVSTLELGDSALYLCASSPRLLAGVFYEQYFGPGTRLTVT.